This TCR beta chain was identified in a study of control samples from healthy donors and cancer patients. Assay used: immunoSEQ multiplex PCR; TCRdb lists only in-frame clones, some missing. Of fewer than 200,000 clones in the sample, approximately 92% were seen once. Sequencing used blood. This receptor was obtained from a woman aged 55-75 years in good health.

The CDR3 sequence is CASSEGGFATNEKLFF. The CDR3 bases are TGTGCCAGCAGTGAAGGGGGCTTTGCAACTAATGAAAAACTGTTTTTT. The chain is built from TRBV25-1 and TRBJ1-4; tentatively, D is TRBD1 (6 bases). CDR1 and CDR2 from the germline V gene are MGHDK and SYGVNS. Trimming left V 2 bases short and J 0 bases short, with 10 bases between. The CDR3 is 16 residues long.